A single sample gave rise to the 8 T cell receptor beta chains below, sequenced in a study of CD8 T cells in ankylosing spondylitis. TCRdb recomputed calls from the 5' RACE reads with MiXCR, one row per CDR3 protein. Of approximately 150,000 distinct CDR3 sequences in the sample, just over 9.5% were seen once. The sample taken for sequencing was blood, either unsorted or a sorted T cell fraction (not recorded which). The receptors come from a female donor with ankylosing spondylitis or in good health (not recorded which).

The chain combines TRBV20-1 with TRBJ2-7; 11 bases map to TRBD2. V was clipped by 7 bases and J by 4 bases; unmatched bases: 6. Germline assignment: CDR1 DFQATT and CDR2 SNEGSKA (reference sequence). The CDR3 length is 13 residues. The CDR3 loop is CSVKTSGNYEQYF. The CDR3 DNA is TGCAGTGTTAAGACTAGCGGGAATTACGAGCAGTACTTC.

This clonotype was seen more than once but under ten times. The genes are TRBV7-2 and TRBJ1-1, with TRBD1 matching over 10 bases. After removal of 5 bases from V and 3 bases from J, the junction contained 3 bases not matched to a gene. Germline assignment: CDR1 SGHTA and CDR2 FQGNSA. CDR3 length: 14 residues. This CDR3 reads CASSAGTGDTEAFF. The CDR3 bases are TGTGCCAGCAGCGCCGGGACAGGGGACACTGAAGCTTTCTTT. The entire variable domain, with the rest obtained from reference TRBV7-2 and TRBJ1-1, is as follows: GAGVSQSPSNKVTEKGKDVELRCDPISGHTALYWYRQSLGQGLEFLIYFQGNSAPDKSGLPSDRFSAERTGGSVSTLTIQRTQQEDSAVYLCASSAGTGDTEAFFGQGTRLTVV.

This clonotype was found many times. The V call is TRBV9, the J call TRBJ1-3; D gene ambiguous. This CDR3 spans 16 amino acids. Germline V gene data show CDR1 as SGDLS and CDR2 as YYNGEE. Trimming took off 4 bases at V and 0 bases at J, with 14 bases between the two ends. The CDR3: CASSPRTVISGNTIYF. CDR3 sequence (DNA): TGTGCCAGCAGCCCCCGGACCGTAATCTCTGGAAACACCATATATTTT. The full variable domain, its missing parts supplied by reference TRBV9 and TRBJ1-3, is DSGVTQTPKHLITATGQRVTLRCSPRSGDLSVYWYQQSLDQGLQFLIQYYNGEERAKGNILERFSAQQFPDLHSELNLSSLELGDSALYFCASSPRTVISGNTIYFGEGSWLTVV.

This clonotype appeared a few times. A much larger clone differs by one base, so this may be a read error. The chain has TRBV7-9 and TRBJ1-1, with a tentative D call TRBD1 (5 bases). The CDR3 is 16 amino acids. The germline V gene encodes CDR1 SEHNR and CDR2 FQNEAQ (reference sequence). In DNA form, the CDR3 reads TGTGCCATCAGCCCTAGCGCGATTACAGGGAACACTGAAGCTTTCTTT. Translation gives CAISPSAITGNTEAFF.

The table lists this clonotype with many counts. The chain employs TRBV5-6 and TRBJ2-1, with 7 bases matching TRBD2. The germline V gene encodes CDR1 SGHDT and CDR2 YYEEEE. Losses at the gene ends were 5 bases for V and 6 bases for J; bases not matched to a gene: 8. The CDR3 spans 14 residues. In DNA form, the CDR3 reads TGTGCCAGCAGGGGGGGAGGGAGTTCCAATGAGCAGTTCTTC. Protein: CASRGGGSSNEQFF.

This clonotype occurred many times. This chain connects TRBV9 to TRBJ2-3; D is unclear. Trimming left V 0 bases short and J 6 bases short, with 8 bases between. The CDR3 is 13 amino acids. Germline V gene data show CDR1 as SGDLS and CDR2 as YYNGEE. The CDR3, as DNA: TGTGCCAGCAGCGTAGCTGCCGTGGATACGCAGTATTTT. Encoded protein: CASSVAAVDTQYF.

This clonotype was observed at least ten times. The chain uses TRBV25-1 and TRBJ2-1, with 7 bases fitting TRBD2. The CDR3 has 16 amino acids. Trimming cost V 2 bases and J 0 bases; bases outside gene matches: 4. Germline CDR1 reads MGHDK; CDR2 reads SYGVNS. CDR3 in DNA: TGTGCCAGCAGTGAAGGCGGCGGGAGCTCCTACAATGAGCAGTTCTTC. Translated, it gives CASSEGGGSSYNEQFF.

In this sample, this clonotype turned up many times. The chain links TRBV7-9 to TRBJ1-4; D might be TRBD1 (6 bases). The CDR3 is 13 amino acids. Germline V gives CDR1 SEHNR, CDR2 FQNEAQ (reference sequence). Trimming took 5 bases from V and 8 from J, leaving 12 bases between them. The CDR3 loop is CASSGTGTEKLFF. The DNA of the CDR3 is TGTGCCAGCAGCGGAACCGGGACAGAAAAACTGTTTTTT.